Shown below are 31 T cell receptor beta chains from a single sample sequenced in a study of patients and donors after allogeneic stem cell transplantation. TCRdb analysed the RT-PCR reads with MiXCR anew, one entry per CDR3 protein. There are some 960,000 distinct CDR3 sequences in the sample; under 20% occur only once, and roughly 6% lies in the top ten. Sample: blood, either unsorted or a sorted T cell fraction (not recorded which). The receptors were sampled from a human donor who was either an allogeneic HSCT recipient or a stem cell or donor lymphocyte infusion donor (not recorded which). It is not recorded whose cells these are; they may come from a transplant donor.

J is TRBJ2-7 and V is TRBV27; unclear D gene. The CDR3 spans 14 residues. Germline-derived CDR1 and CDR2 are MNHEY and SMNVEV (reference sequence). V lost 3 bases to trimming and J lost 3 bases, with 12 bases between them. The DNA of the CDR3 is TGTGCCAGCAGTTTGAAGGGATTTTACTACGAGCAGTACTTC. It specifies CASSLKGFYYEQYF.

The chain carries TRBV5-6 and TRBJ2-7; the D gene could be TRBD1 or TRBD2 (5 bases each). Germline V lookup: CDR1 SGHDT, CDR2 YYEEEE. Trimming took off 1 base at V and 7 bases at J, with 12 bases between the two ends. This CDR3 comprises 13 residues. The chain's CDR3 is CASSLFGGGEQYF. The CDR3 DNA reads as TGTGCCAGCAGCTTGTTTGGGGGTGGTGAGCAGTACTTC.

This clonotype was found a few times. This rearrangement joins TRBV12-3 or TRBV12-4 to TRBJ1-1; a possible D gene is TRBD1 (5 bases). V gave up 5 bases and J gave up 7 bases, with 17 bases separating them. This CDR3 has 14 residues. CDR3 nucleotides: TGTGCCAGCAGTACCGCGTCGCAGGGTAGTGAAGCTTTCTTT. It specifies CASSTASQGSEAFF.

V gene TRBV12-3 or TRBV12-4 combines with J gene TRBJ2-3, with TRBD2 identical over 12 bases. The CDR3 is made up of 17 amino acids. Losses at the gene ends were 2 bases for V and 5 bases for J; bases not matched to a gene: 8. DNA of the CDR3: TGTGCCAGCAGTTTAATGGCTAGCGGGGGGGCCAAAGATACGCAGTATTTT. Its translation: CASSLMASGGAKDTQYF.

This chain uses TRBV12-3 or TRBV12-4 with TRBJ1-5, with unresolved D. CDR3 length: 15 residues. Trimming cost V 3 bases and J 0 bases, with 9 bases left between them. The CDR3 is CASSLIKGSNQPQHF. DNA of the CDR3: TGTGCCAGCAGTTTGATTAAGGGTAGCAATCAGCCCCAGCATTTT.

V and J are TRBV6-6 and TRBJ2-2, with no clear D. This CDR3 contains 13 residues. CDR1 and CDR2 (germline): MNHNY, SVGAGI (reference sequence). Trimming left V 6 bases short and J 3 bases short, with 8 bases between. In DNA, the CDR3 is TGTGCCAGCAGCCCGAGCGACACCGGGGAGCTGTTTTTT. It codes for CASSPSDTGELFF.

This chain joins TRBV6-1 and TRBJ1-1; 12 nucleotides match TRBD1. The V gene end was trimmed by 3 bases and the J gene end by 1 base; junction bases not matched to a gene: 6. CDR1 is MNHNS and CDR2 is SASEGT in the germline V gene. The CDR3 spans 17 residues. The CDR3: CASSDRGTGGGNTEAFF. In nucleotides, the CDR3 is TGTGCCAGCAGTGATCGCGGGACAGGGGGCGGGAACACTGAAGCTTTCTTT.

This clonotype was seen only a few times. V and J are TRBV9 and TRBJ2-5, with 10 bases identical to TRBD1. The CDR3 sequence is 18 residues long. V dropped 0 bases and J dropped 4; count of bases not matched to a gene: 12. CDR1 and CDR2 (germline): SGDLS, YYNGEE. Here the CDR3 reads CASSVVPPGTGVTETQYF. CDR3 DNA: TGTGCCAGCAGCGTAGTCCCTCCGGGGACAGGGGTCACAGAGACCCAGTACTTC.

This chain joins TRBV4-1 and TRBJ2-3; TRBD1 agrees at 7 bases. This CDR3 has 16 amino acids. Germline assignment: CDR1 MGHRA and CDR2 YSYEKL. Trimming cost V 1 base and J 0 bases; bases outside gene matches: 4. CDR3 residues: CASSQGTGASTDTQYF. In DNA, the CDR3 is TGCGCCAGCAGCCAAGGGACAGGAGCCAGCACAGATACGCAGTATTTT.

This clonotype was counted a few times. This rearrangement joins TRBV12-3 or TRBV12-4 to TRBJ1-2, with D tentatively TRBD1 (6 bases). The V end was cut by 0 bases, the J end by 4 bases, with 15 bases between. The CDR3 covers 16 residues. The CDR3 DNA reads TGTGCCAGCAGTTTAGCGTTGCGGGACACAAGCTATGGCTACACCTTC. This encodes CASSLALRDTSYGYTF.

J is TRBJ2-7 and V is TRBV21-1; TRBD1 is the table's D call and was not checked against the DNA. TRBV21-1 is annotated as a pseudogene. The CDR3 runs 17 residues. The CDR3: CARSGQGALHGNYEQYF. The CDR3, as DNA: TGTGCCAGAAGCGGACAGGGGGCTCTACATGGGAACTACGAGCAGTACTTC.

V usage is TRBV24-1 and J usage is TRBJ1-5, with 9 bases fitting TRBD1. The trim removed 2 bases at V and 4 bases at J, leaving 5 bases unmatched. This CDR3 has 16 amino acids. Germline loops: CDR1 KGHDR, CDR2 SFDVKD. The CDR3 loop reads CATSDSGTGYNQPQHF. DNA for the CDR3: TGTGCCACCAGTGATTCCGGGACAGGGTATAATCAGCCCCAGCATTTT.

This clonotype turned up a few times. This chain connects TRBV3-1 to TRBJ2-3, with 10 bases aligning to TRBD1. Germline V lookup: CDR1 LGHDT, CDR2 YNNKEL (reference sequence). Germline trimming cut 1 base from V and 3 bases from J; bases unmatched to any gene: 7. CDR3 length: 17 amino acids. In DNA, the CDR3 is TGTGCCAGCAGCCAAGTTAGCCCGGACAGGGGGACAGATACGCAGTATTTT. Protein product: CASSQVSPDRGTDTQYF.

This clonotype was counted only a few times. This chain uses TRBV20-1 with TRBJ1-5; D is undetermined. CDR1 is DFQATT, CDR2 SNEGSKA, per germline (reference sequence). The CDR3 is 15 residues long. V dropped 6 bases and J dropped 0 bases, with 15 bases sitting between them. The CDR3 sequence: CSAPRGRLSNQPQHF. For the CDR3, the DNA is TGCAGTGCCCCGAGAGGGAGACTTAGCAATCAGCCCCAGCATTTT.

Only a few counts were recorded for this clonotype. This sequence joins TRBV12-3 or TRBV12-4 and TRBJ2-3, with 14 bases that match TRBD2. J lost 5 bases, V lost 5 bases, and 6 bases had no gene match. This CDR3 contains 16 residues. The CDR3 here is CASSDRLAGGLDTQYF. The CDR3 DNA sequence: TGTGCCAGCAGTGATCGACTAGCGGGAGGGTTAGATACGCAGTATTTT.

The chain carries TRBV5-6 and TRBJ1-1; TRBD1 matches 7 bases. CDR3 length: 15 amino acids. The J segment lost 1 base and the V segment lost 6 bases, leaving 9 bases of the junction unmatched. The germline gives CDR1 SGHDT, CDR2 YYEEEE. CDR3: CASNLQDRRNTEAFF. CDR3 nucleotide sequence: TGTGCCAGCAACCTCCAGGACAGGAGGAACACTGAAGCTTTCTTT.

This clonotype has a count of ten or more. The chain links TRBV7-9 to TRBJ2-5; 9 bases are a match to TRBD1. The CDR3 totals 15 residues. V lost 5 bases and J lost 5; bases outside the gene matches: 9. Germline V gives CDR1 SEHNR, CDR2 FQNEAQ (reference sequence). CDR3 region: CASSLHSGQGETQYF. As DNA, the CDR3 is TGTGCCAGCAGCCTTCATTCAGGACAGGGGGAGACCCAGTACTTC.

This clonotype was seen a handful of times. The chain joins TRBV29-1 to TRBJ1-2; 10 positions agree with TRBD1. Germline V gene sequence: CDR1 SQVTM, CDR2 ANQGSEA. CDR3 length equals 14 residues. Trimming at V came to 6 bases and at J to 7 bases, leaving 11 bases not matched to a gene. Here the CDR3 reads CSVADRGKGSGYTF. DNA for the CDR3: TGCAGCGTCGCGGACAGGGGGAAGGGTAGTGGCTACACCTTC.

This clonotype was recorded a few times. The chain joins TRBV6-5 to TRBJ2-3; D is uncertain. Trimming took 2 bases from V and 0 from J, leaving 9 bases between them. Per the germline V gene, CDR1 is MNHEY and CDR2 is SVGAGI. This CDR3 spans 15 amino acids. CDR3 in DNA: TGTGCCAGCAGTTACACACGCACTAGCACAGATACGCAGTATTTT. Translating gives CASSYTRTSTDTQYF.

The chain couples TRBV7-2 to TRBJ1-6; D remains ambiguous. V lost 1 base and J 5 bases, leaving 9 bases between the germline ends. The CDR3 totals 15 residues. The germline gives CDR1 SGHTA, CDR2 FQGNSA. The DNA for the CDR3 is TGTGCCAGCAGCTTAGTAGGGCGAGATAATTCACCCCTCCACTTT. It yields the protein CASSLVGRDNSPLHF. The full variable domain, completed using reference TRBV7-2 and TRBJ1-6, is GAGVSQSPSNKVTEKGKDVELRCDPISGHTALYWYRQSLGQGLEFLIYFQGNSAPDKSGLPSDRFSAERTGGSVSTLTIQRTQQEDSAVYLCASSLVGRDNSPLHFGNGTRLTVT.

This clonotype was observed a few times. The rearrangement uses TRBV11-2 and TRBJ2-5; D is unclear. Germline lookup yields CDR1 SGHAT and CDR2 FQNNGV. The CDR3 has 13 amino acids. V dropped 0 bases and J dropped 7 bases, with 9 bases sitting between them. As DNA, the CDR3 is TGTGCCAGCAGCTTAGACCCTACGGGGACCCAGTACTTC. It codes for CASSLDPTGTQYF.

This chain links TRBV15 with TRBJ2-1, with 13 bases identical to TRBD2. Germline loops: CDR1 LNHNV, CDR2 YYDKDF (reference sequence). V lost 8 bases and J lost 2; bases outside the gene matches: 6. The CDR3 is made up of 16 amino acids. Written as DNA, the CDR3 is TGTGCCACCGGGACACTAGCGGGGGGGCCCTACAATGAGCAGTTCTTC. Encoded protein: CATGTLAGGPYNEQFF.

V gene TRBV20-1 combines with J gene TRBJ2-3, with a tentative D call TRBD2 (5 bases). Trimming took 3 bases from V and 2 from J, leaving 12 bases between them. There are 14 residues in the CDR3. Germline loops: CDR1 DFQATT, CDR2 SNEGSKA (reference sequence). CDR3: CSASSGGFTDTQYF. The CDR3 DNA is TGCAGTGCTAGTTCGGGCGGGTTCACAGATACGCAGTATTTT.

The genes are TRBV12-3 or TRBV12-4 and TRBJ2-5, with D perhaps matching TRBD1 (6 bases). V shed 3 bases and J shed 3 bases, with 14 bases lying between them. The CDR3 covers 15 residues. The CDR3 is CASSFPSGTKETQYF. In nucleotides, the CDR3 is TGTGCCAGCAGTTTTCCGTCGGGGACAAAAGAGACCCAGTACTTC.

The chain uses TRBV5-4 and TRBJ2-3, with D tentatively TRBD2 (6 bases). The CDR3 consists of 17 residues. V dropped 0 bases and J dropped 4 bases, with 18 bases sitting between them. The germline gives CDR1 SGHNT, CDR2 YYREEE (reference sequence). CDR3: CASSLASSRGLADTQYF. As DNA, the CDR3 is TGTGCCAGCAGCTTGGCGAGTAGTCGGGGGTTGGCAGATACGCAGTATTTT.

The rearrangement joins TRBV6-5 to TRBJ2-2, with D maybe TRBD1 (6 bases). The CDR3 has 17 amino acids. Germline V gene data show CDR1 as MNHEY and CDR2 as SVGAGI. V was trimmed by 4 bases and J by 3 bases, leaving 18 bases between them. This CDR3 reads CASSSFRRTEDTGELFF. For the CDR3, the DNA is TGTGCCAGCAGTTCCTTTCGGAGGACAGAGGACACCGGGGAGCTGTTTTTT.

The sample holds a few counts of this clonotype. This rearrangement joins TRBV9 to TRBJ1-3; D might be TRBD1 (5 bases). The ends were cut back, 2 bases at V and 0 bases at J, with 12 bases in the middle. This CDR3 is 16 amino acids long. Germline assignment: CDR1 SGDLS and CDR2 YYNGEE. The CDR3 spells CASSVRDSSSGNTIYF. The CDR3 DNA reads TGTGCCAGCAGCGTCCGAGACAGTAGCTCTGGAAACACCATATATTTT.

V usage is TRBV15 and J usage is TRBJ2-7, with TRBD1 matching over 12 bases. The CDR3 is 16 residues long. Trimming took 1 base from V and 6 from J; bases not matched to a gene: 7. Germline CDR1 LNHNV, CDR2 YYDKDF (reference sequence). The CDR3 loop is CATSRARDRGRPEQYF. In DNA form, the CDR3 reads TGTGCCACCAGCAGAGCAAGGGACAGGGGGCGACCCGAGCAGTACTTC. The whole variable domain, remainder taken from reference TRBV15 and TRBJ2-7, is DAMVIQNPRYQVTQFGKPVTLSCSQTLNHNVMYWYQQKSSQAPKLLFHYYDKDFNNEADTPDNFQSRRPNTSFCFLDIRSPGLGDTAMYLCATSRARDRGRPEQYFGPGTRLTVT.

This clonotype was detected only a few times. The rearrangement links TRBV29-1 to TRBJ1-2; a possible D gene is TRBD1 (5 bases). V lost 4 bases and J lost 8, with 11 bases in between. Germline assignment: CDR1 SQVTM and CDR2 ANQGSEA. The CDR3 sequence is 11 residues long. The DNA of the CDR3 is TGCAGCGTTGGTTTCAGGGAGGGCTACACCTTC. Encoded protein: CSVGFREGYTF. The variable domain in full, with the rest retrieved from reference TRBV29-1 and TRBJ1-2, is SAVISQKPSRDICQRGTSLTIQCQVDSQVTMMFWYRQQPGQSLTLIATANQGSEATYESGFVIDKFPISRPNLTFSTLTVSNMSPEDSSIYLCSVGFREGYTFGSGTRLTVV.

This clonotype has only a few counts. CDR3 sequence reads: CASSQERTYTEAFF. CDR3 coding DNA: TGCGCCAGCAGCCAAGAACGGACTTATACTGAAGCTTTCTTT. This sequence joins TRBV4-3 and TRBJ1-1; D is unclear. The V gene's germline CDR1 is LGHNA and CDR2 YSLEER. CDR3 length: 14 amino acids. The V and J ends lost 0 bases and 5 bases respectively, with 10 bases between them.

V gene TRBV5-1 combines with J gene TRBJ1-2, with D possibly being TRBD1 (6 bases). Deletions cut 0 bases from V and 8 bases from J, with 20 bases between. The CDR3 extends over 16 amino acids. The germline CDR1 and CDR2 sequences are SGHRS and YFSETQ. DNA of the CDR3: TGCGCCAGCAGCTTGGCCGATTGGGACACTCCACGCGGCTACACCTTC. Translating it yields CASSLADWDTPRGYTF.